This T cell receptor beta chain is drawn from a study of T cell repertoires in ileal Crohn's disease (dated by TCRdb to the late 2010s). Study-wide context: The median duration of disease was roughly eight years, and at the time of surgery roughly 38% of patients were active smokers. Every patient underwent surgery because of a complication, which was stricturing disease in about 60% and penetrating disease in roughly 40%. Postoperative therapy was given to about half of the patients, with thiopurines administered to fewer than 13 patients and anti-TNF agents administered to 20 or so patients. TCR repertoire analysis was done in some 60 Crohn's disease patients from a prospective multicentre cohort. The study ran alongside a multicentre cohort designed to identify predictors of early endoscopic recurrence after ileocolonic resection. Endoscopic postoperative recurrence was defined by a Rutgeerts score above i0. A total of some 150 mucosal samples from approximately 60 patients were sequenced, collected from several sites on the surgical specimen and at postoperative endoscopy. Study-wide conclusions, independent of this receptor: Compared with CD4 T cells, sorted CD8 T cells held more high-frequency clones, which suggests that the mucosal expansions were mostly CD8. A significantly higher proportion of clonal expansions was observed in active smokers at surgery than in non-smokers (about 25% vs 18%, p=0.02). Mucosal CD4 and CD8 T cells were sorted and sequenced only in a subgroup of patients, the size of which was not stated. Higher percentages of high-frequency clones at the time of surgery were linked to endoscopic recurrence, and every patient with clonality above 26.8% (18/57) had recurrence.

Around 460 nanograms of biopsy DNA per sample were submitted for commercial TCRB immunosequencing. CDR3 regions were amplified from genomic DNA by Adaptive Biotechnology using a two-step, amplification bias-controlled multiplex PCR. In the first PCR, primers covered every V and J gene segment, and in the second PCR, barcodes and Illumina adapters were added. CDR3 libraries were sequenced on an Illumina instrument. The authors' pipeline ran thus. Vendor-provided pipelines were combined with custom analysis of raw data in R/Bioconductor under R version 3.3.0. Clonality, ranging from 0 to 1, was calculated as the inverse of the normalised Shannon entropy of all productive clones. The repertoire share taken up by the top 100 clones defined high-frequency clones, and only clones that passed a 95% confidence test were kept. Repertoire diversity was measured with the Simpson index, and overlap between samples was measured with the Morisita-Horn index. TCRdb took over this immuneACCESS table, retaining in-frame rearrangements with V and J assigned. Such tables are incomplete; in checked studies, under half of the missing clones stem from an unresolved V gene, and the remainder is unexplained. V and J calls plus clone size are reproduced from that table; the DNA served to infer D and trimming. The sample table lists roughly 15,000 clones, over 80% of them with a count of one. The ten largest clones take up about 9.4% of the sample.

Points on this clone: No cognate antigen has been identified for it. Base qualities are not at hand, and no much larger clone is one base apart.

Adults with ileal or ileocolonic Crohn's disease for whom ileocolonic resection was indicated were considered eligible. Before DNA extraction, whole ileal mucosal biopsies were kept frozen at -80 degrees C. Genomic DNA was extracted from frozen whole biopsies using a TRizol-based method and was quantified with a NanoDrop 2000 spectrophotometer. V gives up 4 bases and J gives up 8 bases, and the segment between their germline ends measures 16 bases. In the germline V gene, CDR1 corresponds to SGHRS and CDR2 to YFSETQ. Its CDR3 holds 14 amino acids, cysteine through phenylalanine. The read is trimmed to its CDR3 DNA, 42 bases read in frame from base 1.

In this chain, TRBV5-1 is recombined with TRBJ2-1, and possibly TRBD2, on 5 matching bases. This TCR was recovered from an adult with Crohn's disease. Sequenced input: ileal tissue. The CDR3 protein: CASSEGLIMDEQFF. The DNA sequence follows: TGCGCCAGCAGCGAAGGACTGATTATGGATGAGCAGTTCTTC.